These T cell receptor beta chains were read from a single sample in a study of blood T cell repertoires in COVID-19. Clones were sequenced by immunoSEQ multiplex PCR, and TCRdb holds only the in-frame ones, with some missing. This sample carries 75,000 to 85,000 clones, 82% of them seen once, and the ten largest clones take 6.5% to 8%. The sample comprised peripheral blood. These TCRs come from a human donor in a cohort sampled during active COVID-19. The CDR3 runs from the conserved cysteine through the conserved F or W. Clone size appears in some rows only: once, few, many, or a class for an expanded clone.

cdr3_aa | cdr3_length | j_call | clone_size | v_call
CAWSVLGRGMNTEAFF | 16 | TRBJ1-1 | NA | TRBV30
CASSSTSGGEHEQFF | 15 | TRBJ2-1 | few | TRBV5-1
CASSQQGGGNYGYTF | 15 | TRBJ1-2 | NA | TRBV9
CASTRNTEAFF | 11 | TRBJ1-1 | NA | TRBV25-1
CASSMFVGRGSNQPQHF | 17 | TRBJ1-5 | NA | TRBV19
CASSPKTVRSGEQYF | 15 | TRBJ2-7 | NA | TRBV7-9
CASSLSSGSGFSYEQYF | 17 | TRBJ2-7 | NA | TRBV5-4
CASSHRGNTEAFF | 13 | TRBJ1-1 | NA | TRBV3-1/TRBV3-2
CASSPAGQGAYEQYF | 15 | TRBJ2-7 | NA | TRBV18
CASSPRQDTEAFF | 13 | TRBJ1-1 | medium-sized | TRBV7-9
CASSFRRGGTADTQYF | 16 | TRBJ2-3 | NA | TRBV7-2
CASSQTWGQGTEKLFF | 16 | TRBJ1-4 | NA | TRBV4-1
CASSLQDTSYGYTF | 14 | TRBJ1-2 | NA | TRBV5-1
CASRGVTSWKAYEQYF | 16 | TRBJ2-7 | NA | TRBV2
CASSPSPTERTEAFF | 15 | TRBJ1-1 | NA | TRBV18
CASSETGGGTDTQYF | 15 | TRBJ2-3 | NA | TRBV5-4
CASSYDQIAMNTEAFF | 16 | TRBJ1-1 | NA | TRBV6-6